The next 30 T cell receptor beta chains were all read from a single sample in a study of cytomegalovirus exposure and HLA in healthy donors. In the PCR, 60 Vbeta and 13 Jbeta primers were used. The data were produced by immunoSEQ multiplex PCR, yet TCRdb's version contains in-frame clones alone and is incomplete. The data show fewer than 200,000 clones, 70% to 90% seen once. The sample comprised PBMCs. Source of these receptors: a woman aged 30 to 39 in good health and CMV-seronegative.

The V gene is TRBV28, the J gene TRBJ2-5, with TRBD1 as a possible D gene (6 bases). V was shortened by 3 bases and J by 1 base, with 15 bases between the two germline ends. Per germline, CDR1 MDHEN and CDR2 SYDVKM. The CDR3 extends over 16 amino acids. The CDR3 spells CASSFLDRTTQETQYF. CDR3 DNA: TGTGCCAGCAGTTTTCTGGACAGAACGACCCAAGAGACCCAGTACTTC.

The chain uses TRBV11-2 and TRBJ2-7, with TRBD1 matching 9 bases. Germline CDR1 is SGHAT and CDR2 is FQNNGV. The junction had 4 bases not matched to a gene; V was cut back by 4 bases and J by 3 bases. The CDR3 contains 14 residues. The CDR3 DNA sequence: TGTGCCAGCAGCTACGGGACAGGGCACTACGAGCAGTACTTC. Translating it yields CASSYGTGHYEQYF.

CDR3 sequence (DNA): TGTGCCAGCAGCCCCCGGACAGGGTGGACCTATAATTCACCCCTCCACTTT. It encodes CASSPRTGWTYNSPLHF. V and J are TRBV7-2 and TRBJ1-6; TRBD1 aligns across 8 bases. V was pared by 5 bases and J by 2 bases, with 8 bases of the junction left unmatched. The V gene's germline CDR1 is SGHTA and CDR2 FQGNSA. CDR3 length: 17 amino acids.

The chain employs TRBV5-1 and TRBJ2-5; D gene ambiguous. Trimming took 1 base from V and 2 from J, leaving 12 bases between them. CDR1 SGHRS and CDR2 YFSETQ come from the germline V gene. The CDR3 totals 15 residues. This CDR3 reads CASSLSDSTQETQYF. The CDR3 DNA is TGCGCCAGCAGCTTGTCTGACTCAACACAAGAGACCCAGTACTTC.

This chain connects TRBV7-7 to TRBJ2-7; 7 bases line up with TRBD1. This CDR3 is built from 16 residues. The germline V gene has CDR1 SSHAT and CDR2 FNYEAQ (reference sequence). V gave up 5 bases and J gave up 5 bases; unmatched junction bases: 15. In nucleotides, the CDR3 is TGTGCCAGCAGCCCAATGGCAGGTACAGGGGTGAACGAGCAGTACTTC. It encodes CASSPMAGTGVNEQYF.

The CDR3 region is CASSNRDYGYTF. The CDR3, as DNA: TGTGCCAGCTCAAACAGGGACTATGGCTACACCTTC. The chain carries TRBV18 and TRBJ1-2; D perhaps matches TRBD1 (6 bases). V was pared by 5 bases and J by 3 bases, with 7 bases between. The CDR3 length is 12 residues. Per the germline V gene, CDR1 is KGHSH and CDR2 is LQKENI.

The chain employs TRBV6-1 and TRBJ1-5, with TRBD1 matching 10 bases. The CDR3 sequence is 18 residues long. V lost 2 bases and J lost 2; bases outside the gene matches: 9. CDR1 and CDR2 from the germline V gene are MNHNS and SASEGT. For the CDR3, the DNA is TGTGCCAGCAGTGAATTTCTGGGGGGGACAGGGGGCAATCAGCCCCAGCATTTT. Encoded protein: CASSEFLGGTGGNQPQHF.

The chain has TRBV7-2 and TRBJ1-6; D remains unclear. The CDR3 extends over 12 amino acids. Trimming took 1 base from V and 18 from J, leaving 13 bases between them. The germline CDR1 and CDR2 sequences are SGHTA and FQGNSA. The CDR3 loop reads CASSLDVANPHF. DNA of the CDR3: TGTGCCAGCAGCTTAGATGTGGCAAATCCCCACTTT.

The CDR3 DNA reads TGTGCCAGCAGTGATTTGGGGCCTGCCGGGGAGCTGTTTTTT. Amino acid sequence: CASSDLGPAGELFF. The chain recombines TRBV2 with TRBJ2-2; tentative D call: TRBD1 (5 bases). V lost 3 bases and J 6 bases, leaving 11 bases between the germline ends. The CDR3 is 14 residues long. Per the germline V gene, CDR1 is SNHLY and CDR2 is FYNNEI.

This clone was seen only a few times. The V call is TRBV28, the J call TRBJ2-2, with D perhaps matching TRBD2 (6 bases). Trimming cost V 7 bases and J 7 bases, with 19 bases left between them. From germline, CDR1 is MDHEN and CDR2 SYDVKM. The CDR3 consists of 15 residues. CDR3 loop: CASKGSSAYRGELFF. CDR3 nucleotides: TGTGCCAGCAAGGGGTCTAGCGCCTACCGCGGGGAGCTGTTTTTT.

The chain combines TRBV18 with TRBJ1-4; D uncertain. This CDR3 has 13 residues. V lost 5 bases and J 6 bases, leaving 10 bases between the germline ends. From germline, CDR1 is KGHSH and CDR2 LQKENI. As DNA, the CDR3 is TGTGCCAGCTCAAAATACGGGGATGAAAAACTGTTTTTT. As protein: CASSKYGDEKLFF.

The chain is built from TRBV18 and TRBJ1-1, with D possibly TRBD1 on 6 matching bases. Germline CDR1 KGHSH, CDR2 LQKENI. Trimming removed 2 bases at V and 5 bases at J, with 12 bases between. The CDR3 length is 14 residues. CDR3 bases: TGTGCCAGCTCACCAAAGAGGGGGGGAACTGAAGCTTTCTTT. This gives the protein CASSPKRGGTEAFF. Full variable domain (rest looked up from reference TRBV18 and TRBJ1-1): NAGVMQNPRHLVRRRGQEARLRCSPMKGHSHVYWYRQLPEEGLKFMVYLQKENIIDESGMPKERFSAEFPKEGPSILRIQQVVRGDSAAYFCASSPKRGGTEAFFGQGTRLTVV.

V and J are TRBV2 and TRBJ2-2; 10 bases match TRBD1. The CDR3 is made up of 14 amino acids. Trimming took 11 bases from V and 1 from J; bases not matched to a gene: 4. Germline CDR1 is SNHLY and CDR2 is FYNNEI. CDR3 DNA: TGTGCCCGACAGGGGGCCGTGAACACCGGGGAGCTGTTTTTT. It encodes CARQGAVNTGELFF. Combining the CDR3 with reference TRBV2 and TRBJ2-2 gives the whole variable domain EPEVTQTPSHQVTQMGQEVILRCVPISNHLYFYWYRQILGQKVEFLVSFYNNEISEKSEIFDDQFSVERPDGSNFTLKIRSTKLEDSAMYFCARQGAVNTGELFFGEGSRLTVL.

The chain joins TRBV28 to TRBJ1-1; 7 bases map to TRBD1. The CDR3 length is 12 residues. Per germline, CDR1 MDHEN and CDR2 SYDVKM. V dropped 6 bases and J dropped 7; count of bases not matched to a gene: 5. CDR3 nucleotide sequence: TGTGCCAGCAGCATTACAGGGGTTGAAGCTTTCTTT. As protein: CASSITGVEAFF.

The rearrangement links TRBV14 to TRBJ1-1; tentative D call: TRBD1 (6 bases). CDR1 and CDR2 (germline): SGHDN, FVKESK. The CDR3 runs 14 residues. V was cut by 4 bases and J by 2 bases, with 11 bases left in between. The CDR3 nucleotides read TGTGCCAGCAGCCTGGGACATTCTAACACTGAAGCTTTCTTT. Its translation: CASSLGHSNTEAFF.

The CDR3 region is CASSLSGQGNTEAFF. The CDR3 nucleotides read TGTGCCAGCAGCTTAAGCGGACAGGGGAACACTGAAGCTTTCTTT. The V gene is TRBV11-3, the J gene TRBJ1-1; 8 positions match TRBD1. The CDR3 totals 15 residues. With V trimmed by 2 bases and J by 1 base, 3 bases remained unmatched. Looked up from germline, CDR1 is SGHNT and CDR2 is YENEEA.

The CDR3: CASSLMAENTGELFF. The CDR3 DNA follows: TGTGCCAGCAGCTTAATGGCAGAGAACACCGGGGAGCTGTTTTTT. The chain uses TRBV5-4 and TRBJ2-2; D is undetermined. Between the trimmed V and J ends, which lost 2 bases and 1 base, there was a span of 9 bases. CDR3 length: 15 amino acids. CDR1 and CDR2 (germline): SGHNT, YYREEE (reference sequence).

The CDR3 reads CASSLRWGLAGPLADTQYF. The CDR3 bases are TGTGCCAGCAGCTTACGGTGGGGACTAGCGGGGCCCCTCGCAGATACGCAGTATTTT. V usage is TRBV11-2 and J usage is TRBJ2-3, with 13 bases aligning to TRBD2. The CDR3 loop spans 19 amino acids. Looked up from germline, CDR1 is SGHAT and CDR2 is FQNNGV. Germline trimming cut 2 bases from V and 4 bases from J; bases unmatched to any gene: 12.

This clone was counted a few times. The V and J genes are TRBV6-5 and TRBJ1-4; 8 bases are a match to TRBD1. The germline gives CDR1 MNHEY, CDR2 SVGAGI. The ends lost 6 bases at V and 10 bases at J; junction bases unmatched: 7. The CDR3 is 13 residues long. The CDR3 DNA follows: TGTGCCAGCAGCGCAGGGGGCGTGGGAAAACTGTTTTTT. It encodes CASSAGGVGKLFF.

The chain carries TRBV10-3 and TRBJ2-5; possible D gene TRBD2, 5 bases. V gave up 10 bases and J gave up 4 bases, with 16 bases separating them. From germline, CDR1 is ENHRY and CDR2 SYGVKD. The CDR3 has 13 amino acids. For the CDR3, the DNA is TGTGCCACCGGGCAAGGAGGCTCAGAGACCCAGTACTTC. This encodes CATGQGGSETQYF.

This chain uses TRBV28 with TRBJ2-7; 8 bases agree with TRBD2. Looked up from germline, CDR1 is MDHEN and CDR2 is SYDVKM. This CDR3 is built from 18 residues. The trim removed 7 bases at V and 2 bases at J, leaving 19 bases unmatched. CDR3 DNA: TGTGCCAGCACCAAGCCCGGTTTAGCGGGAAGAAGGGCCTACGAGCAGTACTTC. Protein product: CASTKPGLAGRRAYEQYF.

This clone was counted a few times. The rearrangement uses TRBV2 and TRBJ1-5; D remains unclear. CDR1 and CDR2 (germline): SNHLY, FYNNEI. V was shortened by 4 bases and J by 9 bases, with 16 bases between the two germline ends. This CDR3 is built from 14 residues. The CDR3: CASSGPTLRWPQHF. The DNA for the CDR3 is TGTGCCAGCAGTGGTCCGACACTTCGGTGGCCCCAGCATTTT.

This chain uses TRBV14 with TRBJ2-7; maybe TRBD1 (6 bases). V shed 4 bases and J shed 7 bases, with 14 bases lying between them. Germline V gene sequence: CDR1 SGHDN, CDR2 FVKESK. This CDR3 has 13 residues. DNA of the CDR3: TGTGCCAGCAGCCGGGACATCGGAGCGGAGCAGTACTTC. Its translation is CASSRDIGAEQYF.

Remarks on this clone: Sequence at one end of the junction differs from germline and may be a read error. The chain carries TRBV11-2 and TRBJ2-7; 14 bases fit TRBD2. Germline V gene data show CDR1 as SGHAT and CDR2 as FQNNGV. There are 14 residues in the CDR3. Here the CDR3 reads CASSSSGLAGGSNF. CDR3 nucleotide sequence: TGTGCCAGCAGCTCCAGCGGACTAGCGGGAGGTTCAAACTTC. The variable domain in full, with the rest retrieved from reference TRBV11-2 and TRBJ2-7, is EAGVAQSPRYKIIEKRQSVAFWCNPISGHATLYWYQQILGQGPKLLIQFQNNGVVDDSQLPKDRFSAERLKGVDSTLKIQPAKLEDSAVYLCASSSSGLAGGSNFGPGTRLTVT.

In the case of this clone: Germline is not matched at one junction end, which may reflect a read error. The chain employs TRBV6-6 and TRBJ2-6; D possibly corresponds to TRBD1 (5 bases). Germline V CDR1 and CDR2: MNHNY, SVGAGI (reference sequence). The CDR3 spans 16 residues. CDR3 sequence (DNA): TGTGCCAGCATCCAATCTAGGTCCTCTGGGGCCAACGGCCTGACTTTC. Protein: CASIQSRSSGANGLTF.

This chain connects TRBV29-1 to TRBJ2-1; 10 bases line up with TRBD2. V shed 5 bases, J shed 0 bases, and the junction held 4 bases outside the gene matches. Germline CDR1 reads SQVTM; CDR2 reads ANQGSEA. CDR3 length: 15 residues. The DNA of the CDR3 is TGCAGCGTTTGGACTAGCGGTAGCTCCTACAATGAGCAGTTCTTC. Protein sequence: CSVWTSGSSYNEQFF.

The chain couples TRBV5-1 to TRBJ2-2; TRBD1 is a possible D gene (6 bases). Germline V CDR1 and CDR2: SGHRS, YFSETQ. Between the trimmed V and J ends, which lost 4 bases and 0 bases, there was a span of 10 bases. The CDR3 has 15 amino acids. CDR3 loop: CASSHRDTNTGELFF. The DNA of the CDR3 is TGCGCCAGCAGCCACCGGGACACGAACACCGGGGAGCTGTTTTTT.

As DNA, the CDR3 is TGCGCCAGCGCCCGGTGGGAGGGGGGTCGGTCCTATAATTCACCCCTCCACTTT. Its translation: CASARWEGGRSYNSPLHF. This rearrangement joins TRBV4-3 to TRBJ1-6; possible D gene TRBD1, 6 bases. V lost 8 bases to trimming and J lost 1 base, with 21 bases between them. This CDR3 has 18 residues. CDR1 LGHNA and CDR2 YSLEER come from the germline V gene.

The chain employs TRBV6-5 and TRBJ2-7, with 7 nucleotides matching TRBD2. Germline lookup yields CDR1 MNHEY and CDR2 SVGAGI. The J segment lost 5 bases and the V segment lost 0 bases, leaving 7 bases of the junction unmatched. CDR3 length: 15 residues. The CDR3 DNA reads TGTGCCAGCAGTTACTCTGGCGGGAGACCTGACGAGCAGTACTTC. Translation gives CASSYSGGRPDEQYF.

The chain is built from TRBV4-2 and TRBJ2-1; D is ambiguous. The germline CDR1 and CDR2 sequences are LGHNA and YNFKEQ. Trimming removed 0 bases from V and 0 bases from J, with 15 bases in between. This CDR3 spans 18 amino acids. This chain's CDR3 is CASSQDKERFTSYNEQFF. CDR3 in DNA: TGTGCCAGCAGCCAAGATAAGGAGCGCTTTACCTCCTACAATGAGCAGTTCTTC.